The 4 T cell receptor beta chains listed next were all sequenced from one sample in a study of technical replicates of blood from a few donors. TCRdb's table, derived via immunoSEQ multiplex PCR, lists solely in-frame clones and lacks some. The sample carries about 97,000 clones, approximately 94% recorded once. The sequenced material came from T cells isolated from PBMCs. The origin of the receptors is a human donor in good health.

The V call is TRBV10-1, the J call TRBJ1-4, with 8 bases aligning to TRBD1. Germline CDR1 reads WNHNN; CDR2 reads SYGVQD (reference sequence). V was pared by 4 bases and J by 5 bases, with 3 bases of the junction left unmatched. The CDR3 length is 14 residues. CDR3 nucleotide sequence: TGCGCCAGCAGTGGACAGGGGCGGAATGAAAAACTGTTTTTT. This encodes CASSGQGRNEKLFF.

The chain has TRBV5-1 and TRBJ2-7; TRBD1 might be the D (6 bases). Trimming pared 5 bases from V and 5 bases from J, leaving 20 bases between. The length of the CDR3 is 15 residues. CDR1 is SGHRS, CDR2 YFSETQ, per germline. CDR3 sequence: CASSPVGGAVNEQYF. The CDR3 nucleotides are TGCGCCAGCAGTCCTGTAGGGGGAGCAGTCAACGAGCAGTACTTC.

J is TRBJ1-5 and V is TRBV5-5; D is uncertain. The CDR3 totals 14 residues. With 2 bases removed from V and 5 bases from J, the gap between germline ends came to 11 bases. From germline, CDR1 is SGHKS and CDR2 YYEKEE (reference sequence). This chain's CDR3 is CASSFSGRDQPQHF. The CDR3 DNA is TGTGCCAGCAGCTTTTCCGGGAGGGATCAGCCCCAGCATTTT.

In this sample, this clone turned up a few times. The chain combines TRBV10-1 with TRBJ2-7; 7 nucleotides align to TRBD2. The CDR3 covers 13 residues. The germline CDR1 and CDR2 sequences are WNHNN and SYGVQD (reference sequence). With V trimmed by 6 bases and J by 2 bases, 4 bases remained unmatched. The CDR3 DNA follows: TGCGCCAGCAGGGGTGGACTAGCCTACGAGCAGTACTTC. Its translation is CASRGGLAYEQYF.